This entry lists 12 T cell receptor beta chains sequenced from one sample in a study of T-cell reconstitution after alpha-beta-depleted transplantation in children. TCRbeta library preparation incorporated unique molecular identifiers. TCRdb called the PCR reads again in MiXCR, with one record for every CDR3 protein. This table has some 120,000 distinct CDR3 sequences, roughly 10% appearing once. The specimen comprised PBMCs, mostly from graft donor cells, sampled 180 days after TCRalphabeta/CD19-depleted stem cell transplant. The receptors were gathered from a girl under three years old who had a stem cell transplant for combined immunodeficiency, so the T cells may come from the graft donor.

This clonotype was seen more than once but under ten times. The chain links TRBV9 to TRBJ1-6; D perhaps matches TRBD1 (6 bases). Trimming removed 0 bases at V and 9 bases at J, with 13 bases between. Germline V gene data show CDR1 as SGDLS and CDR2 as YYNGEE. The CDR3 loop spans 15 amino acids. The CDR3 here is CASSVEGVSSSPLHF. The CDR3 DNA reads as TGTGCCAGCAGCGTAGAGGGGGTGTCGAGTTCACCCCTCCACTTT.

This clonotype was detected only a few times. This sequence joins TRBV9 and TRBJ2-6, with 11 bases aligning to TRBD2. The CDR3 totals 17 residues. Germline trimming cut 4 bases from V and 2 bases from J; bases unmatched to any gene: 5. The germline V gene encodes CDR1 SGDLS and CDR2 YYNGEE. This CDR3 reads CASSLSGGAAGANVLTF. CDR3 bases: TGTGCCAGCAGCCTTAGCGGGGGGGCAGCTGGGGCCAACGTCCTGACTTTC.

This clonotype was counted a few times. This rearrangement joins TRBV12-3 or TRBV12-4 to TRBJ1-2; a possible D gene is TRBD1 (5 bases). V shed 1 base and J shed 6 bases, with 6 bases lying between them. This CDR3 is 12 amino acids long. The CDR3 DNA is TGTGCCAGCAGTTTAGGGGGGGATGGCTACACCTTC. This gives the protein CASSLGGDGYTF.

This clonotype was found many times. The V and J genes are TRBV12-3 or TRBV12-4 and TRBJ2-4, with D possibly TRBD2 on 5 matching bases. CDR3 length: 13 amino acids. V dropped 7 bases and J dropped 5 bases, with 12 bases sitting between them. The CDR3 region has the DNA TGTGCCAGCACCCCAACGCGGGAAAACATTCAGTACTTC. Translating gives CASTPTRENIQYF.

This clonotype was found a few times. V and J are TRBV10-3 and TRBJ1-4, with 8 bases that match TRBD1. This CDR3 spans 15 amino acids. V was clipped by 3 bases and J by 5 bases; unmatched bases: 5. Germline assignment: CDR1 ENHRY and CDR2 SYGVKD. CDR3 sequence reads: CAISDSDRGNEKLFF. CDR3 DNA: TGTGCCATCAGTGACTCCGACAGGGGAAATGAAAAACTGTTTTTT.

This rearrangement joins TRBV5-6 to TRBJ2-2; D perhaps matches TRBD1 (5 bases). Germline lookup yields CDR1 SGHDT and CDR2 YYEEEE. V was pared by 4 bases and J by 2 bases, with 18 bases between. CDR3 length equals 17 residues. CDR3 sequence: CASSPQTAPLNTGELFF. CDR3 in DNA: TGTGCCAGCAGCCCGCAGACAGCACCCCTTAACACCGGGGAGCTGTTTTTT. Drawing the rest from reference TRBV5-6 and TRBJ2-2, the complete variable domain is DAGVTQSPTHLIKTRGQQVTLRCSPKSGHDTVSWYQQALGQGPQFIFQYYEEEERQRGNFPDRFSGHQFPNYSSELNVNALLLGDSALYLCASSPQTAPLNTGELFFGEGSRLTVL.

This clonotype was seen repeatedly, ten times or more. This rearrangement joins TRBV12-3 or TRBV12-4 to TRBJ2-2; maybe TRBD1 (5 bases). Trimming took 6 bases from V and 6 from J, leaving 11 bases between them. The CDR3 has 13 residues. The chain's CDR3 is CASSAGLAGELFF. CDR3 coding DNA: TGTGCCAGCAGCGCAGGGTTGGCCGGGGAGCTGTTTTTT.

The chain is built from TRBV5-1 and TRBJ2-5, with TRBD2 matching over 7 bases. CDR3 length: 14 amino acids. From germline, CDR1 is SGHRS and CDR2 YFSETQ. Trimming at V came to 4 bases and at J to 5 bases, leaving 8 bases not matched to a gene. CDR3 in amino acids: CASSNRRGGETQYF. CDR3 DNA sequence: TGCGCCAGCAGCAATCGGCGGGGAGGGGAGACCCAGTACTTC.

This clonotype was seen only a few times. The V gene is TRBV29-1, the J gene TRBJ1-2, with D perhaps matching TRBD1 (5 bases). The CDR3 consists of 15 residues. CDR1 and CDR2 (germline): SQVTM, ANQGSEA. V lost 0 bases, J lost 2 bases, and 13 bases lay in between. The CDR3 nucleotides read TGCAGCGTTGAAGAAGGGGTGACAGCCAACTATGGCTACACCTTC. Its protein is CSVEEGVTANYGYTF. The full variable domain, its missing parts supplied by reference TRBV29-1 and TRBJ1-2, is SAVISQKPSRDICQRGTSLTIQCQVDSQVTMMFWYRQQPGQSLTLIATANQGSEATYESGFVIDKFPISRPNLTFSTLTVSNMSPEDSSIYLCSVEEGVTANYGYTFGSGTRLTVV.

V gene TRBV20-1 combines with J gene TRBJ1-2, with TRBD1 matching over 8 bases. CDR3 size: 11 residues. Germline CDR1 DFQATT, CDR2 SNEGSKA (reference sequence). Trimming removed 5 bases from V and 7 bases from J; junction bases left unmatched: 3. The CDR3 loop reads CSAGTGPGYTF. The CDR3 DNA is TGCAGTGCTGGGACAGGACCTGGCTACACCTTC.

The J gene is TRBJ1-5, the V gene TRBV7-8; 8 nucleotides line up with TRBD1. The ends lost 6 bases at V and 7 bases at J; junction bases unmatched: 8. Germline V CDR1 and CDR2: SGHVS, FQNEAQ. The CDR3 length is 14 residues. Written as DNA, the CDR3 is TGTGCCAGCAGATCTGACAGGGGCGGGCAGCCCCAGCATTTT. It is translated as CASRSDRGGQPQHF.

This clonotype was counted only a few times. V usage is TRBV6-1 and J usage is TRBJ2-3; possibly TRBD2 for D (5 bases). Germline V gene lookup returns CDR1 MNHNS and CDR2 SASEGT. Trimming took 6 bases from V and 0 from J, leaving 13 bases between them. The CDR3 is 15 amino acids. The chain's CDR3 is CASRQPGISTDTQYF. CDR3 nucleotides: TGTGCCAGCAGACAGCCCGGGATTAGCACAGATACGCAGTATTTT.